One and the same sample provided the 18 T cell receptor beta chains below, sequenced in a study of response to subunit inactivated influenza vaccine. TCRdb recomputed calls from the RT-PCR reads with MiXCR, one row per CDR3 protein. Among 400,000 to 550,000 distinct CDR3 sequences listed, over 25% were seen once. The sample here was CD4+ T cells sorted from PBMCs, taken 4 to 6 days after vaccination. Receptors originate from a man over 45 who received an inactivated influenza vaccine.

In its sample, this clonotype was seen a few times. V and J are TRBV6-2 or TRBV6-3 and TRBJ1-2, with D possibly being TRBD1 (6 bases). The CDR3 is 14 amino acids. The V and J ends lost 6 bases and 6 bases respectively, with 17 bases between them. CDR1 and CDR2 (germline): MNHEY, SVGEGT. CDR3 sequence reads: CASSGTGQLHGYTF. CDR3 DNA: TGTGCCAGCAGCGGGACCGGACAGTTGCATGGCTACACCTTC.

This clonotype has only a few counts. The V gene is TRBV25-1, the J gene TRBJ2-3; 9 bases fit TRBD2. Unmatched junction bases numbered 7, after V lost 1 base and J lost 5 bases. The CDR3 is made up of 16 amino acids. Looked up from germline, CDR1 is MGHDK and CDR2 is SYGVNS. CDR3 loop: CASSESYGGRGDTQYF. In DNA, the CDR3 is TGTGCCAGCAGTGAATCGTACGGCGGGAGGGGAGATACGCAGTATTTT.

This clonotype showed up just a few times. The chain links TRBV28 to TRBJ1-1, with 8 positions matching TRBD1. The CDR3 totals 15 residues. Losses at the gene ends were 4 bases for V and 4 bases for J; bases not matched to a gene: 8. Germline-derived CDR1 and CDR2 are MDHEN and SYDVKM. The CDR3, as DNA: TGTGCCAGCAGTTCTCCGACAGGGGTCGGCACTGAAGCTTTCTTT. This sequence encodes CASSSPTGVGTEAFF.

This clonotype was observed a single time. The chain uses TRBV15 and TRBJ2-1, with 9 bases matching TRBD2. The CDR3 is made up of 16 amino acids. The germline CDR1 and CDR2 sequences are LNHNV and YYDKDF (reference sequence). After removal of 3 bases from V and 9 bases from J, the junction contained 12 bases not matched to a gene. The CDR3 DNA is TGTGCCACCAGCAGGGTGGGGAGCGGGGGGTTCGCTGAGCAGTTCTTC. Translating gives CATSRVGSGGFAEQFF.

This clonotype occurred a few times. Here the CDR3 DNA reads TGTGCCAGCAGTGAAACGGCGGCTATTTACAATGAGCAGTTCTTC. As protein: CASSETAAIYNEQFF. The J gene is TRBJ2-1, the V gene TRBV6-1; D is unclear. The CDR3 is made up of 15 amino acids. V was clipped by 2 bases and J by 4 bases, with 12 bases between them. The germline V gene has CDR1 MNHNS and CDR2 SASEGT.

This clonotype was observed a handful of times. The chain couples TRBV6-2 or TRBV6-3 to TRBJ1-1; D is unclear. V lost 2 bases and J 2 bases, leaving 6 bases between the germline ends. The CDR3 loop spans 13 amino acids. The germline CDR1 and CDR2 sequences are MNHEY and SVGEGT. DNA of the CDR3: TGTGCCAGCAGTTACATGGGTAACACTGAAGCTTTCTTT. As protein: CASSYMGNTEAFF.

The chain has TRBV5-4 and TRBJ1-4; tentatively, D is TRBD1 (6 bases). Looked up from germline, CDR1 is SGHNT and CDR2 is YYREEE (reference sequence). The CDR3 has 18 residues. Trimming removed 2 bases from V and 1 base from J, with 18 bases in between. In nucleotides, the CDR3 is TGTGCCAGCAGCTTCACTGTGGCCAGGGGTATAACTAATGAAAAACTGTTTTTT. This encodes CASSFTVARGITNEKLFF. Full variable domain (remainder filled in from reference TRBV5-4 and TRBJ1-4): ETGVTQSPTHLIKTRGQQVTLRCSSQSGHNTVSWYQQALGQGPQFIFQYYREEENGRGNFPPRFSGLQFPNYSSELNVNALELDDSALYLCASSFTVARGITNEKLFFGSGTQLSVL.

This clonotype has a handful of counts. The V call is TRBV6-1, the J call TRBJ2-1; 8 bases agree with TRBD1. CDR3 length equals 15 residues. Germline CDR1 reads MNHNS; CDR2 reads SASEGT. Losses at the gene ends were 5 bases for V and 3 bases for J; bases not matched to a gene: 6. The CDR3 sequence: CASSRGQVNYNEQFF. The CDR3 DNA sequence: TGTGCCAGCAGTAGGGGACAGGTAAACTACAATGAGCAGTTCTTC.

This sequence joins TRBV4-1 and TRBJ2-1; the D call may be TRBD1 or TRBD2 (5 bases each). Germline CDR1 is MGHRA and CDR2 is YSYEKL. V shed 0 bases and J shed 8 bases, with 17 bases lying between them. The length of the CDR3 is 16 residues. The CDR3 loop reads CASSQDWTGFRDEQFF. In nucleotides, the CDR3 is TGCGCCAGCAGCCAAGATTGGACGGGGTTCAGGGATGAGCAGTTCTTC.

The V gene is TRBV2, the J gene TRBJ2-1; 13 bases align to TRBD2. The germline CDR1 and CDR2 sequences are SNHLY and FYNNEI. Trimming removed 6 bases from V and 10 bases from J; junction bases left unmatched: 9. The length of the CDR3 is 15 residues. CDR3 sequence (DNA): TGTGCCAGCAGCGAAACTAGCGGGAGGGCCGTAGAGCAGTTCTTC. Translating it yields CASSETSGRAVEQFF.

This clonotype was seen a few times. V and J are TRBV12-3 or TRBV12-4 and TRBJ2-2; 8 bases map to TRBD1. The CDR3 is made up of 15 amino acids. The ends lost 6 bases at V and 4 bases at J; junction bases unmatched: 7. CDR3 in amino acids: CASRRQGTGTGELFF. CDR3 bases: TGTGCCAGCAGAAGACAGGGGACAGGCACCGGGGAGCTGTTTTTT.

Many counts were recorded for this clonotype. The chain links TRBV7-2 to TRBJ2-3, with D unclear. The germline V and J ends were trimmed by 5 bases and 1 base, with 7 bases remaining between them. CDR1 SGHTA and CDR2 FQGNSA come from the germline V gene. This CDR3 spans 13 amino acids. CDR3 nucleotide sequence: TGTGCCAGCAGCCATGGAGGCACAGATACGCAGTATTTT. This sequence encodes CASSHGGTDTQYF. Supplemented by reference TRBV7-2 and TRBJ2-3, the full variable domain reads GAGVSQSPSNKVTEKGKDVELRCDPISGHTALYWYRQSLGQGLEFLIYFQGNSAPDKSGLPSDRFSAERTGGSVSTLTIQRTQQEDSAVYLCASSHGGTDTQYFGPGTRLTVL.

This clonotype was counted a few times. The V gene is TRBV5-6, the J gene TRBJ2-7; TRBD1 is a possible D gene (6 bases). CDR1 is SGHDT, CDR2 YYEEEE, per germline. The V and J ends lost 4 bases and 2 bases respectively, with 13 bases between them. There are 14 residues in the CDR3. CDR3 sequence: CASSEGGRTYEQYF. Here the CDR3 DNA reads TGTGCCAGCAGCGAAGGGGGACGGACCTACGAGCAGTACTTC.

The chain carries TRBV9 and TRBJ2-2; D uncertain. This CDR3 has 13 residues. V was pared by 7 bases and J by 2 bases, with 9 bases between. Germline CDR1 SGDLS, CDR2 YYNGEE. DNA for the CDR3: TGTGCCAGCGGGTCCGTAAACACCGGGGAGCTGTTTTTT. As protein: CASGSVNTGELFF. Filled out from reference TRBV9 and TRBJ2-2, the complete variable domain reads DSGVTQTPKHLITATGQRVTLRCSPRSGDLSVYWYQQSLDQGLQFLIQYYNGEERAKGNILERFSAQQFPDLHSELNLSSLELGDSALYFCASGSVNTGELFFGEGSRLTVL.

This chain links TRBV4-2 with TRBJ2-1; D is undetermined. Trimming stripped 1 base from V and 7 bases from J, with 8 bases between. Per germline, CDR1 LGHNA and CDR2 YNFKEQ. The CDR3 extends over 13 amino acids. The CDR3 here is CASSQGFKNEQFF. In DNA form, the CDR3 reads TGTGCCAGCAGCCAAGGGTTTAAGAATGAGCAGTTCTTC.

This clonotype was counted only a few times. The V and J genes are TRBV7-8 and TRBJ2-3, with 8 positions matching TRBD2. From germline, CDR1 is SGHVS and CDR2 FQNEAQ. V shed 8 bases, J shed 0 bases, and the junction held 4 bases outside the gene matches. The CDR3 contains 14 residues. CDR3 sequence (DNA): TGTGCCAGCGCAACTAGCGGTAGCACAGATACGCAGTATTTT. Translating it yields CASATSGSTDTQYF.

V usage is TRBV28 and J usage is TRBJ1-2, with TRBD1 as a possible D gene (6 bases). The V and J ends lost 5 bases and 7 bases respectively, with 17 bases between them. In germline, CDR1 is MDHEN, CDR2 SYDVKM. CDR3 length: 14 amino acids. The CDR3 spells CASSPHGGGSGYTF. The CDR3 DNA sequence: TGTGCCAGCAGTCCCCATGGGGGGGGCTCTGGCTACACCTTC.

The chain has TRBV20-1 and TRBJ2-7; 7 nucleotides line up with TRBD1. The V gene end was trimmed by 4 bases and the J gene end by 2 bases; junction bases not matched to a gene: 8. Germline lookup yields CDR1 DFQATT and CDR2 SNEGSKA (reference sequence). The CDR3 runs to 14 residues. In DNA form, the CDR3 reads TGCAGTGCTAACAGACAGGGAGAAGCCTACGAGCAGTACTTC. It translates to CSANRQGEAYEQYF.